A single sample gave rise to the 21 T cell receptor beta chains below, sequenced in a study of cytomegalovirus exposure and HLA in healthy donors. Primers: 60 Vbeta forward and 13 Jbeta reverse. Data came from immunoSEQ multiplex PCR; TCRdb stores just in-frame clones and leaves some out. The table includes around 230,000 clones, roughly 82% detected once. The source material was PBMCs. The receptors here all came from a man aged 35 to 55 in good health and CMV-seropositive.

This clone was seen only a few times. V is TRBV11-2 and J is TRBJ2-7; 8 bases align to TRBD2. Germline loops: CDR1 SGHAT, CDR2 FQNNGV. The V gene end was trimmed by 7 bases and the J gene end by 2 bases; junction bases not matched to a gene: 7. The CDR3 runs 14 residues. In DNA form, the CDR3 reads TGTGCCAGCACCAACGGGGGGGGAGCCTACGAGCAGTACTTC. Translated: CASTNGGGAYEQYF.

V is TRBV29-1 and J is TRBJ1-1; D not certain. V lost 0 bases to trimming and J lost 11 bases, with 13 bases between them. CDR1 SQVTM and CDR2 ANQGSEA come from the germline V gene. The CDR3 spans 12 residues. In nucleotides, the CDR3 is TGCAGCGTTGAAGATCTCAGGCAGGCGGCTTTCTTT. This sequence encodes CSVEDLRQAAFF. Together with reference TRBV29-1 and TRBJ1-1, the CDR3 gives the full variable domain: SAVISQKPSRDICQRGTSLTIQCQVDSQVTMMFWYRQQPGQSLTLIATANQGSEATYESGFVIDKFPISRPNLTFSTLTVSNMSPEDSSIYLCSVEDLRQAAFFGQGTRLTVV.

CDR3 nucleotide sequence: TGCAGCGGCGGGACTAGCGGGAGGAGGGATACGCAGTATTTT. It codes for CSGGTSGRRDTQYF. This sequence joins TRBV29-1 and TRBJ2-3, with 15 bases fitting TRBD2. The germline gives CDR1 SQVTM, CDR2 ANQGSEA. J was trimmed by 6 bases and V by 7 bases; bases with no gene match: 5. This CDR3 region has 14 residues.

The V call is TRBV29-1, the J call TRBJ2-5; D ambiguous. V was cut by 3 bases and J by 5 bases, with 13 bases left in between. This CDR3 has 13 residues. CDR1 and CDR2 from the germline V gene are SQVTM and ANQGSEA. Here the CDR3 reads CSVDGPGLETQYF. CDR3 in DNA: TGCAGCGTTGATGGTCCAGGTTTGGAGACCCAGTACTTC. The whole variable domain, remainder taken from reference TRBV29-1 and TRBJ2-5, is SAVISQKPSRDICQRGTSLTIQCQVDSQVTMMFWYRQQPGQSLTLIATANQGSEATYESGFVIDKFPISRPNLTFSTLTVSNMSPEDSSIYLCSVDGPGLETQYFGPGTRLLVL.

V is TRBV9 and J is TRBJ1-2, with 11 nucleotides matching TRBD1. Germline V gene data show CDR1 as SGDLS and CDR2 as YYNGEE. The CDR3 contains 18 residues. The ends lost 3 bases at V and 4 bases at J; junction bases unmatched: 14. CDR3 region: CASSAASKDRGRGYGYTF. Written as DNA, the CDR3 is TGTGCCAGCAGCGCCGCTTCCAAGGACAGGGGGCGCGGCTATGGCTACACCTTC. The variable domain in full, completed from reference TRBV9 and TRBJ1-2, reads DSGVTQTPKHLITATGQRVTLRCSPRSGDLSVYWYQQSLDQGLQFLIQYYNGEERAKGNILERFSAQQFPDLHSELNLSSLELGDSALYFCASSAASKDRGRGYGYTFGSGTRLTVV.

The chain recombines TRBV7-9 with TRBJ2-1, with TRBD2 identical over 12 bases. V lost 1 base and J lost 2; bases outside the gene matches: 9. This CDR3 has 19 residues. Germline CDR1 reads SEHNR; CDR2 reads FQNEAQ (reference sequence). The chain's CDR3 is CASSLGASGRGKAYNEQFF. The CDR3 region has the DNA TGTGCCAGCAGCTTAGGAGCTAGCGGGAGGGGGAAGGCCTACAATGAGCAGTTCTTC.

There are a few counts of this clone. The CDR3 here is CAWSAGGRETQYF. CDR3 in DNA: TGTGCCTGGAGTGCAGGGGGCCGGGAGACCCAGTACTTC. This sequence joins TRBV30 and TRBJ2-5; 8 nucleotides align to TRBD1. V was pared by 1 base and J by 5 bases, with 3 bases of the junction left unmatched. The CDR3 runs 13 residues. Germline V gene sequence: CDR1 GTSNPN, CDR2 SVGIG (reference sequence).

The chain joins TRBV10-2 to TRBJ2-1; TRBD2 matches 10 bases. Losses at the gene ends were 6 bases for V and 3 bases for J; bases not matched to a gene: 5. CDR3 length: 15 residues. CDR1 and CDR2 (germline): WSHSY, SAAADI. The CDR3 loop is CASSSGTSVYNEQFF. The CDR3 DNA sequence: TGCGCCAGCAGCTCCGGGACTAGCGTCTACAATGAGCAGTTCTTC.

V gene TRBV7-8 combines with J gene TRBJ2-7; D may be TRBD2 (5 bases). Germline CDR1 SGHVS, CDR2 FQNEAQ. The CDR3 is 15 residues long. V shed 5 bases and J shed 3 bases, with 17 bases lying between them. DNA for the CDR3: TGTGCCAGCAGCCTCACCCGGGAAACTTTCTACGAGCAGTACGTC. Its protein product is CASSLTRETFYEQYV.

The CDR3 nucleotides are TGTGCCAGCAGTGACGGAGTTGAAGAGACCCAGTACTTC. It is translated as CASSDGVEETQYF. V usage is TRBV2 and J usage is TRBJ2-5; D remains unclear. The germline CDR1 and CDR2 sequences are SNHLY and FYNNEI. Trimming removed 3 bases from V and 3 bases from J, with 8 bases in between. CDR3 length: 13 amino acids.

The V and J genes are TRBV6-5 and TRBJ1-3, with D unclear. Germline V gene data show CDR1 as MNHEY and CDR2 as SVGAGI. The CDR3 length is 14 residues. Between the trimmed V and J ends, which lost 10 bases and 4 bases, there was a span of 17 bases. CDR3 in DNA: TGTGCCACGACGGATGCTCCGGGAGGAAACACCATATATTTT. It yields the protein CATTDAPGGNTIYF.

This clone occurred once. V gene TRBV7-3 combines with J gene TRBJ2-5; TRBD2 matches at 7 bases. The CDR3 totals 15 residues. Trimming cost V 5 bases and J 5 bases; bases outside gene matches: 11. Germline CDR1 reads SGHTA; CDR2 reads FQGTGA. The CDR3 spells CASSLGTTAGETQYF. DNA for the CDR3: TGTGCCAGCAGCCTCGGGACTACCGCCGGTGAGACCCAGTACTTC. The full variable domain, completed using reference TRBV7-3 and TRBJ2-5, is GAGVSQTPSNKVTEKGKYVELRCDPISGHTALYWYRQSLGQGPEFLIYFQGTGAADDSGLPNDRFFAVRPEGSVSTLKIQRTERGDSAVYLCASSLGTTAGETQYFGPGTRLLVL.

The V gene is TRBV7-3, the J gene TRBJ1-1, with D possibly being TRBD1 (5 bases). Germline V gives CDR1 SGHTA, CDR2 FQGTGA. This CDR3 region has 12 residues. The ends were cut back, 6 bases at V and 6 bases at J, with 11 bases in the middle. CDR3 sequence: CASSYPGSEAFF. DNA for the CDR3: TGTGCCAGCAGTTACCCAGGGTCTGAAGCTTTCTTT.

This chain uses TRBV18 with TRBJ2-1; no clear D gene. This CDR3 comprises 14 residues. V shed 2 bases and J shed 1 base, with 6 bases lying between them. In germline, CDR1 is KGHSH, CDR2 LQKENI. CDR3 nucleotides: TGTGCCAGCTCACCAATCGAGTCCTACAATGAGCAGTTCTTC. Protein sequence: CASSPIESYNEQFF.

This chain connects TRBV19 to TRBJ2-1; the match to TRBD1 covers 8 bases. The CDR3 loop spans 16 amino acids. The germline V gene encodes CDR1 LNHDA and CDR2 SQIVND (reference sequence). V lost 7 bases, J lost 3 bases, and 11 bases stayed unmatched. As DNA, the CDR3 is TGTGCCAGTATGAGGAGGGGGACAGGCCTCTACAATGAGCAGTTCTTC. This gives the protein CASMRRGTGLYNEQFF.

This chain links TRBV28 with TRBJ1-5; the D gene is possibly TRBD1 (5 bases). This CDR3 spans 15 amino acids. Germline lookup yields CDR1 MDHEN and CDR2 SYDVKM. Trimming took off 5 bases at V and 2 bases at J, with 13 bases between the two ends. The CDR3 DNA reads TGTGCCAGCAGTGGTCCAGGGAAGGGCAATCAGCCCCAGCATTTT. This gives the protein CASSGPGKGNQPQHF.

V gene TRBV11-2 combines with J gene TRBJ2-5; 9 nucleotides match TRBD2. The CDR3 covers 19 residues. V was clipped by 1 base and J by 2 bases; unmatched bases: 14. Germline loops: CDR1 SGHAT, CDR2 FQNNGV. This CDR3 reads CASSLGLAGAGLAQETQYF. The CDR3 DNA sequence: TGTGCCAGCAGCTTAGGATTAGCGGGAGCCGGTCTTGCTCAAGAGACCCAGTACTTC.

The rearrangement links TRBV9 to TRBJ2-3; 9 positions match TRBD2. Germline loops: CDR1 SGDLS, CDR2 YYNGEE. J lost 2 bases, V lost 0 bases, and 7 bases had no gene match. The CDR3 covers 17 residues. The CDR3 DNA is TGTGCCAGCAGCGTAGTACCCTCTAGCGGGACCACAGATACGCAGTATTTT. This codes for CASSVVPSSGTTDTQYF. Full variable domain (rest looked up from reference TRBV9 and TRBJ2-3): DSGVTQTPKHLITATGQRVTLRCSPRSGDLSVYWYQQSLDQGLQFLIQYYNGEERAKGNILERFSAQQFPDLHSELNLSSLELGDSALYFCASSVVPSSGTTDTQYFGPGTRLTVL.

There are a few counts of this clone. The J gene is TRBJ2-3, the V gene TRBV6-5; D remains unclear. V shed 6 bases and J shed 1 base, with 8 bases lying between them. Germline values: CDR1 MNHEY, CDR2 SVGAGI. The CDR3 is 13 residues long. The CDR3 region is CASSPPGTDTQYF. DNA of the CDR3: TGTGCCAGCAGCCCACCGGGCACAGATACGCAGTATTTT.

The chain joins TRBV9 to TRBJ2-5; 9 positions agree with TRBD1. The ends lost 3 bases at V and 4 bases at J; junction bases unmatched: 10. Germline-derived CDR1 and CDR2 are SGDLS and YYNGEE. This CDR3 comprises 16 residues. The CDR3 nucleotides read TGTGCCAGCAGCGCCCCTTGGGACAGGGAGGGAGAGACCCAGTACTTC. Protein: CASSAPWDREGETQYF.

This chain connects TRBV5-6 to TRBJ1-5; D gene uncertain. Germline loops: CDR1 SGHDT, CDR2 YYEEEE. The CDR3 totals 12 residues. Trimming shortened V by 4 bases and J by 5 bases, and 7 bases separated the two germline ends. The CDR3 is CASSRTDQPQHF. In DNA form, the CDR3 reads TGTGCCAGCAGCCGTACAGATCAGCCCCAGCATTTT.